Only one count was recorded for the clone carrying this TCR beta chain. This table comes from immunoSEQ multiplex PCR, and its TCRdb copy is limited to in-frame clones, with some not included. The repertoire consists of 150,000 to 200,000 clones, with 85% to 90% occurring once and the leading ten covering roughly 9.7%. V dropped 3 bases and J dropped 6 bases, with 12 bases sitting between them. This CDR3 is 14 amino acids long. CDR1 SGHRS and CDR2 YFSETQ come from the germline V gene. The source of the sample is a study of blood T cell repertoires in COVID-19. The sequencing input was peripheral blood. This rearrangement joins TRBV5-1 to TRBJ2-2; D not resolved. The sequence was collected from a woman aged 55-69 years with COVID-19, enrolled during active disease. This CDR3 reads CASSSQGDSGELFF. DNA of the CDR3: TGCGCCAGCAGCTCCCAAGGAGATTCCGGGGAGCTGTTTTTT.